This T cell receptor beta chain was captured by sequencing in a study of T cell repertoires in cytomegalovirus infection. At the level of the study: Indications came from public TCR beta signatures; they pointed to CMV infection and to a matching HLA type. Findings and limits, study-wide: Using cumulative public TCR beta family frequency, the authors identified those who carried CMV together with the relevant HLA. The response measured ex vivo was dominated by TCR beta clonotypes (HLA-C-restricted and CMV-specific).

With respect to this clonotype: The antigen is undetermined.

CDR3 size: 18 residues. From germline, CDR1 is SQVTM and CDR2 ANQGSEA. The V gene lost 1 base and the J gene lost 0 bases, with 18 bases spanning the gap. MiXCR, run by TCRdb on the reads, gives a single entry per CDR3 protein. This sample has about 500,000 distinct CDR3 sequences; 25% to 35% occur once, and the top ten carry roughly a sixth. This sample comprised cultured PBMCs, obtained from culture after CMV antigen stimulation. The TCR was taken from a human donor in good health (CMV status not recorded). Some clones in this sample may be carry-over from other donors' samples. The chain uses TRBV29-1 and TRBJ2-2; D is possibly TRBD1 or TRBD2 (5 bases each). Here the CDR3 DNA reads TGCAGCGTTGAAGCGGGGAGAGGGACCTTCGCGAACACCGGGGAGCTGTTTTTT. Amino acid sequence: CSVEAGRGTFANTGELFF.